Listed below are T cell receptor beta chains from one sample, sequenced in a study of blood T cell repertoires in COVID-19. Measured with immunoSEQ multiplex PCR; TCRdb has only the in-frame clones, and not every one. The profile covers 100,000 to 150,000 clones, with approximately 84% appearing a single time and about a sixth taken by the ten largest. Sequenced sample: peripheral blood. The receptor source for this set is a woman older than 75 with acute or convalescent COVID-19. The CDR3 runs from the conserved cysteine through the conserved F or W.

V: TRBV25-1; CDR3: CAVRAGGDTQYF
V: TRBV5-1; CDR3: CASSSGGVGQGLGTRGYTF
V: TRBV19; CDR3: CASSPEGTGELFF
V: TRBV5-1; CDR3: CASSLVAGYGYTF
V: TRBV30; CDR3: CAWRRTVSYEQYF
V: TRBV29-1; CDR3: CSVGATGIDTGELFF
V: TRBV6-2/TRBV6-3; CDR3: CASSPTAGNQPQHF
V: TRBV9; CDR3: CASSVERTGANVLTF
V: TRBV3-1/TRBV3-2; CDR3: CASNQAGTGGYAFF
V: TRBV5-4; CDR3: CASSPGQGVDYGYTF
V: TRBV10-1; CDR3: CATGEWGTDTQYF
V: TRBV7-9; CDR3: CASSYATGRGGYTF
V: TRBV5-1; CDR3: CASSFLAGEGYTF
V: TRBV5-1; CDR3: CASSLVVGGPGNEQFF
V: TRBV4-3; CDR3: CASSQDRQRRTTNEKLFF
V: TRBV5-6; CDR3: CASSLGTLNTEAFF
V: TRBV7-8; CDR3: CASSLVGTNYGYTF
V: TRBV7-2; CDR3: CASRDSGANVLTF
V: TRBV30; CDR3: CAWSGGSGAQETQYF
V: TRBV6-2/TRBV6-3; CDR3: CASSYSMAGFTRNQPQHF
V: TRBV6-1; CDR3: CASSEGTGGASGNTIYF
V: TRBV4-1; CDR3: CASSPHGDRGNYGYTF
V: TRBV7-9; CDR3: CASSLAPRRADTQYF
V: TRBV2; CDR3: CASSEMRQGNTIYF
V: TRBV6-5; CDR3: CASTSLQGTNQPQHF
V: TRBV7-9; CDR3: CASSGQAASSYNSPLHF
V: TRBV7-7; CDR3: CASSLGPGTVYEQYF
V: TRBV6-6; CDR3: CASSSHPGQGASGYTF
V: TRBV15; CDR3: CATSRGSYRGGNYGYTF
V: TRBV5-1; CDR3: CASSPAQGIATNEKLFF
V: TRBV14; CDR3: CASSQRLAGTPYEQYF
V: TRBV19; CDR3: CASSIYRNTEAFF
V: TRBV25-1; CDR3: CASSGGGDEAFF
V: TRBV4-3; CDR3: CASSQEAPDRGHEQFF
V: TRBV12-5; CDR3: CASGSNHHTDTQYF
V: TRBV5-6; CDR3: CASSFQVDEQYF
V: TRBV2; CDR3: CASGSGSLYNEQFF
V: TRBV19; CDR3: CASSTDRVHQPQHF
V: TRBV20-1; CDR3: CSASGLRDNSPLHF
V: TRBV19; CDR3: CASSPDRGGTEAFF
V: TRBV2; CDR3: CASRRENSNQPQHF
V: TRBV2; CDR3: CASTYLRDRNEQFF
V: TRBV4-3; CDR3: CASSTNRGTEAFF
V: TRBV9; CDR3: CASSADRGRGEKLFF
V: TRBV19; CDR3: CASSWDRDTEAFF
V: TRBV7-2; CDR3: CASSLHSGSDIQYF
V: TRBV5-1; CDR3: CASSLLAGGRYEQYF
V: TRBV4-3; CDR3: CASSPVLGGRPTGELFF
V: TRBV5-1; CDR3: CASSTWTSGGTDTQYF
V: TRBV7-6; CDR3: CASSSWTSGTDTQYF
V: TRBV6-1; CDR3: CASSEDRGPWTQYF
V: TRBV19; CDR3: CASSIQGAREKLFF
V: TRBV6-6; CDR3: CASSSSDRAFTGELFF
V: TRBV19; CDR3: CASSYDRDSNQPQHF